The clone carrying this T cell receptor beta chain occurred a few times. TCRdb reanalysed the RT-PCR reads using MiXCR and keeps one entry per CDR3 protein. The sample shows some 850,000 distinct CDR3 sequences, about a fifth of them seen only once. This sample was included in a study of response to subunit inactivated influenza vaccine. The junction had 3 bases not matched to a gene; V was cut back by 2 bases and J by 0 bases. The CDR3 covers 16 residues. The germline V gene has CDR1 SEHNR and CDR2 FQNEAQ (reference sequence). The sequence came from a man aged 45-65 years who received an inactivated influenza vaccine. The input for sequencing was PBMCs from blood, taken 5 days after vaccination. The J gene is TRBJ2-1, the V gene TRBV7-9; 8 bases line up with TRBD2. In DNA form, the CDR3 reads TGTGCCAGCAGCTTATCCAGCGGGGGCTCCTACAATGAGCAGTTCTTC. Translated, it gives CASSLSSGGSYNEQFF. Combining the CDR3 with reference TRBV7-9 and TRBJ2-1 gives the whole variable domain DTGVSQNPRHKITKRGQNVTFRCDPISEHNRLYWYRQTLGQGPEFLTYFQNEAQLEKSRLLSDRFSAERPKGSFSTLEIQRTEQGDSAMYLCASSLSSGGSYNEQFFGPGTRLTVL.